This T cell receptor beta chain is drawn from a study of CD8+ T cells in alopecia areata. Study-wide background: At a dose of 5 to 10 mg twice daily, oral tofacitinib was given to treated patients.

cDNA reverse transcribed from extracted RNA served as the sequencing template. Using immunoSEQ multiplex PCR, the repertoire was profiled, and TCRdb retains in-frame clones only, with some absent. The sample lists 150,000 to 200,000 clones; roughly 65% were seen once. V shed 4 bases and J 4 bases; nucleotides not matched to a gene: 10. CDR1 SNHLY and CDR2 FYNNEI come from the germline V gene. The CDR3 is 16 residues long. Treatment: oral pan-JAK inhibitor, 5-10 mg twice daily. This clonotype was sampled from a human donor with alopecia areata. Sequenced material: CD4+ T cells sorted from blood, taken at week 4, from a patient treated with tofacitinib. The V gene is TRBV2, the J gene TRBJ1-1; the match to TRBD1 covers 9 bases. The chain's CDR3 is CASSGNRGLKGTEAFF. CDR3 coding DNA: TGTGCCAGCAGTGGCAACAGGGGGCTAAAGGGCACTGAAGCTTTCTTT.